Sequencing of this T cell receptor beta chain was carried out in a study of PD-1 blockade in classical Hodgkin lymphoma. CDR1 is MGHRA, CDR2 YSYEKL, per germline. This CDR3 spans 15 amino acids. Trimming stripped 7 bases from V and 1 base from J, with 14 bases between. Study-level findings and limits: Whoever responded completely had baseline diversity much like that seen in newly diagnosed patients. By C4D1, CD4+ diversity increased significantly, especially in complete responders. Those starting nivolumab under 1 year post-ASCT were excluded.

Regarding this clone: What it binds is not known.

The time point denotes: cycle 4 day 1 (C4D1), after 6 weeks of nivolumab. Each and every patient relapsed after autologous stem cell transplantation, and patients got differing brentuximab vedotin exposure. Magnetic negative selection served to purify CD4+ T cells out of PBMCs that had been thawed. Clones were read by immunoSEQ multiplex PCR, and TCRdb kept only the in-frame ones, dropping some. The repertoire holds around 25,000 clones, with more than 80% as singletons. The chain is built from TRBV4-1 and TRBJ1-5, with D maybe TRBD1 (6 bases). The clonotype originates from a human donor with classical Hodgkin lymphoma. Source: CD4+ T cells from blood, taken before the fourth cycle of nivolumab. CDR3 nucleotides: TGCGCCAGCACGACAGGCCTCGGAAGCAATCAGCCCCAGCATTTT. Its translation: CASTTGLGSNQPQHF.